This is a list of T cell receptor beta chains from one sample in a study of T cells in narcolepsy. Sequencing used immunoSEQ multiplex PCR; TCRdb keeps in-frame clones, though not all of them. The sample lists 30,000 to 35,000 clones, roughly 79% occurring once. Sequenced sample: memory (CD45RA-) CD4+ T cells from blood. The receptors here all came from a human donor in good health. The CDR3 runs from the conserved cysteine through the conserved F or W. The D gene is left open where the match is weak. Clone size is shown for a subset of rows, as once, few, many or a class of expanded clone.

J	size	D	V	DNA	CDR3
TRBJ2-5	-	TRBD1	TRBV2	TGTGCCAGCAGAGGTAGGACAGGTGGAGGAGAGACCCAGTACTTC	CASRGRTGGGETQYF
TRBJ2-2	-	-	TRBV7-9	TGTGCCAGCAGCCCCCCGAACTCGGGGGCTCACGGGGAGCTGTTTTTT	CASSPPNSGAHGELFF
TRBJ2-2	-	TRBD1	TRBV10-1	TGCGCCAGCAGGTCCGGGACAGGGAACACCGGGGAGCTGTTTTTT	CASRSGTGNTGELFF
TRBJ1-3	-	TRBD1	TRBV5-1	TGCGCCAGCAGCTCTACTCCGGGACAGGGCAGCTCTGGAAACACCATATATTTT	CASSSTPGQGSSGNTIYF
TRBJ1-1	-	TRBD1	TRBV5-5	TGTGCCAGCAGGATGATGACAGGGCGCCAGCCAGCTTTCTTT	CASRMMTGRQPAFF
TRBJ2-4	-	-	TRBV4-1	TGCGCCAGCAGCCAAGGAGGGGCAGGAGGGAACATTCAGTACTTC	CASSQGGAGGNIQYF
TRBJ2-5	-	TRBD1	TRBV10-2	TGCGCCAGCAGCCGACAGGGGAAAGAGACCCAGTACTTC	CASSRQGKETQYF
TRBJ1-1	-	-	TRBV6-4	TGTGCCAGCAGTTTGACGCTGAACACTGAAGCTTTCTTT	CASSLTLNTEAFF
TRBJ1-2	-	-	TRBV7-8	TGTGCCAGCAGCTTGGGGTTCAACTATGGCTACACCTTC	CASSLGFNYGYTF
TRBJ1-2	-	TRBD1	TRBV19	TGTGCCAGTAGTATAAGCCAGGGGGCCTCTGGCTACACCTTC	CASSISQGASGYTF
TRBJ2-2	-	TRBD1	TRBV30	TGTGCCGGACAACCTACGGGACAGCGAAACACCGGGGAGCTGTTTTTT	CAGQPTGQRNTGELFF
TRBJ2-5	-	-	TRBV5-1	TGCGCCAGCAGCCCTACTAGCAGCCAAGAGACCCAGTACTTC	CASSPTSSQETQYF
TRBJ2-5	-	-	TRBV10-2	TGCGCCAGCAGTGAGTCGTACTTGTTACAAGAGACCCAGTACTTC	CASSESYLLQETQYF
TRBJ1-4	few	-	TRBV19	TGTGCCAGTAGTGACCCGGTGGCGTCGGAACTGTTTTTT	CASSDPVASELFF
TRBJ2-7	-	-	TRBV20-1	TGCAGTGCTAACCACAATCGCGAGCAGTACTTC	CSANHNREQYF
TRBJ2-1	-	-	TRBV5-4	TGTGCCAGCAGCTTCCGGGGTAATGAGCAGTTCTTC	CASSFRGNEQFF
TRBJ1-4	-	-	TRBV12-5	TGTGCTAGTGGTTTGGTACTGTCCGGGGGCGAAAAACTGTTTTTT	CASGLVLSGGEKLFF
TRBJ2-6	-	-	TRBV4-1	TGCGCCAGCAGCCTGACTGACACGGCAACTGGGGCCAACGTCCTGACTTTC	CASSLTDTATGANVLTF
TRBJ2-7	-	-	TRBV9	TGTGCCAGCAGCGTAGACGTCGGGCGGGGCGAGCAGTACTTC	CASSVDVGRGEQYF
TRBJ2-5	-	-	TRBV7-7	TGTGCCAGCAGCCCGGGAAGACTAGTAAGGGGAGAGACCCAGTACTTC	CASSPGRLVRGETQYF
TRBJ2-1	-	-	TRBV2	TGTGCCAGCAGGTCGCGGATCTACAATGAGCAGTTCTTC	CASRSRIYNEQFF
TRBJ2-2	-	TRBD1	TRBV6-5	TGTGCCACCCGAGCGGGGACAGGGGAGACCGGGGAGCTGTTTTTT	CATRAGTGETGELFF
TRBJ2-2	-	-	TRBV19	TGTGCCAGTAAGACCCAACCGAACACCGGGGAGCTGTTTTTT	CASKTQPNTGELFF
TRBJ2-1	once	TRBD2	TRBV9	TGTGCCAGCAGCGTAGTGGGGACGGGAGGAGGGAATGAGCAGTTCTTC	CASSVVGTGGGNEQFF
TRBJ1-4	-	TRBD1	TRBV19	TGTGCCAGTAGTATAAGCCGGGACAGCGGAAAACTGTTTTTT	CASSISRDSGKLFF
TRBJ1-2	-	-	TRBV6-5	TGTGCCAGCAGTGAAAGTGGCAGGGTATTAGGCTACACCTTC	CASSESGRVLGYTF
TRBJ1-5	-	TRBD1	TRBV30	TGTGCCTGGAGTGTACAACAGGGGGGAGGTAGCAATCAGCCCCAGCATTTT	CAWSVQQGGGSNQPQHF
TRBJ1-2	few	-	TRBV5-4	TGTGCCAGCAGCTCAGGGCTCTATGGCTACACCTTC	CASSSGLYGYTF
TRBJ2-1	-	TRBD1	TRBV11-2	TGTGCCAGCAGCCTTGGGACAGGGTGGGTTAGTGAGCAGTTCTTC	CASSLGTGWVSEQFF
TRBJ1-4	-	-	TRBV19	TGTGCCAGTAGTATAGGACTTGGTGAAAAACTGTTTTTT	CASSIGLGEKLFF
TRBJ1-3	-	-	TRBV18	TGTGCCAGCTCACCACCCCAGACAGGAAACTCTGGAAACACCATATATTTT	CASSPPQTGNSGNTIYF
TRBJ2-5	-	-	TRBV19	TGTGCCAGTAGTATCAACAGGGTATCAGAGACCCAGTACTTC	CASSINRVSETQYF
TRBJ1-1	-	TRBD1	TRBV2	TGTGCCAGCAGAGACTTACCACAATCGGGGACAGGGACGAACACTGAAGCTTTCTTT	CASRDLPQSGTGTNTEAFF
TRBJ2-1	-	TRBD2	TRBV4-1	TGCGCCAGCAGCCGACTAGGACTAGCGGAGCTGGGGAATGAGCAGTTCTTC	CASSRLGLAELGNEQFF
TRBJ2-1	-	-	TRBV30	TGTGCCTGGAGCCGCCAAGTCGTTTCGGATGAGCAGTTCTTC	CAWSRQVVSDEQFF
TRBJ2-1	-	-	TRBV7-6	TGTGCCAGCAGTGGCCTATCCGCCGGCTCCTACAATGAGCAGTTCTTC	CASSGLSAGSYNEQFF
TRBJ2-5	-	-	TRBV2	TGTGCCAGCATTGAAGCAAACTTCCGAGAGACCCAGTACTTC	CASIEANFRETQYF
TRBJ1-5	-	-	TRBV23-1	TGCGCCAGGTTGGATTCGGGCACAGTATTGGAACCCCAGCATTTT	CARLDSGTVLEPQHF